Described below is a single TCR beta chain sequence and its context. Its antigen is unidentified. The authors incorporated unique molecular identifiers into the TCR beta cDNA libraries. The source material, about 0.9 to 10 million T cells, gave rise to roughly 0.5 million cDNA molecules. MiXCR was run by TCRdb on the PCR reads, yielding one entry per CDR3 protein. The table shows some 890,000 distinct CDR3 sequences, with about 50% occurring only once. V lost 7 bases to trimming and J lost 10 bases, with 20 bases between them. The CDR3 has 13 residues. Germline assignment: CDR1 LNHDA and CDR2 SQIVND (reference sequence). This record comes from a study of post-analysis software for immune sequencing data. Study as a whole: The study covered relapsing-remitting, secondary progressive and progressive-relapsing courses of multiple sclerosis. Findings and limits, study-wide: Significantly decreased normalized Chao1 diversity was recorded for multiple sclerosis patients relative to controls. Several TRBV segments (TRBV5-6, TRBV5-1 and TRBV20-1 among them) occurred more frequently in patients than in controls.

Sequencing was done on a sample of blood. The chain combines TRBV19 with TRBJ2-7, with a weak D call TRBD1 (6 bases). This clonotype originated in a girl aged 5-17 years with multiple sclerosis. DNA for the CDR3: TGTGCCAGTAACGGACAGTACAGCCGAACCCAGTACTTC. Its protein is CASNGQYSRTQYF.